Listed here are 8 T cell receptor beta chains from one sample, sequenced in a study of T cell repertoires in cytomegalovirus infection. The antigens these receptors bind are not known. In TCRdb, the reads were re-called with MiXCR into one record per CDR3 protein. The data show 650,000 to 900,000 distinct CDR3 sequences, approximately 32% seen once. The starting material was cultured CD8+ T cells from PBMCs, obtained from culture after CMV antigen stimulation. The receptors stem from a human donor in good health (CMV status not recorded). Some clones in this sample may be carry-over from other donors' samples.

About this clonotype: Given a much more abundant clone one base away, this may be a read error. The chain links TRBV7-6 to TRBJ1-1; D is unresolved. V was shortened by 5 bases and J by 0 bases, with 13 bases between the two germline ends. Looked up from germline, CDR1 is SGHVS and CDR2 is FNYEAQ. CDR3 length equals 15 residues. The CDR3 loop is CASSPAEAMNTEAFF. In nucleotides, the CDR3 is TGTGCCAGCAGCCCAGCCGAAGCCATGAACACTGAAGCTTTCTTT.

In its sample, this clonotype was seen a few times. The V and J genes are TRBV7-6 and TRBJ1-5, with TRBD1 identical over 9 bases. Germline lookup yields CDR1 SGHVS and CDR2 FNYEAQ. The junction had 11 bases not matched to a gene; V was cut back by 5 bases and J by 0 bases. This CDR3 is 18 amino acids long. The CDR3 here is CASSPGQGSLYSNQPQHF. CDR3 nucleotides: TGTGCCAGCAGCCCGGGACAGGGTAGCCTTTATAGCAATCAGCCCCAGCATTTT.

This clonotype was seen repeatedly, ten times or more. This chain joins TRBV7-8 and TRBJ2-3; TRBD1 is a possible D gene (6 bases). CDR1 SGHVS and CDR2 FQNEAQ come from the germline V gene. This CDR3 comprises 16 residues. Trimming shortened V by 3 bases and J by 5 bases, and 18 bases separated the two germline ends. The CDR3 spells CASSFEGIGRGDTQYF. In nucleotides, the CDR3 is TGTGCCAGCAGCTTCGAGGGCATCGGCAGGGGAGATACGCAGTATTTT.

V usage is TRBV6-5 and J usage is TRBJ1-1, with D unclear. Germline V gene lookup returns CDR1 MNHEY and CDR2 SVGAGI. CDR3 size: 14 residues. Trimming removed 0 bases from V and 3 bases from J, with 8 bases in between. The CDR3 reads CASSYSRRHTEAFF. The CDR3, as DNA: TGTGCCAGCAGTTACTCTCGGAGGCACACTGAAGCTTTCTTT.

This clonotype was seen at least ten times. The chain joins TRBV12-3 or TRBV12-4 to TRBJ1-2; D ambiguous. The CDR3 spans 13 residues. V was pared by 3 bases and J by 10 bases, with 15 bases between. The CDR3 DNA follows: TGTGCCAGCAGTTTCGACGGTCCTGGATACTACACCTTC. Protein product: CASSFDGPGYYTF.

V usage is TRBV2 and J usage is TRBJ1-2, with a tentative D call TRBD1 (6 bases). CDR1 is SNHLY and CDR2 is FYNNEI in the germline V gene. V was pared by 10 bases and J by 2 bases, with 8 bases between. CDR3 size: 11 residues. For the CDR3, the DNA is TGTGCCACCCAGGGGAACTATGGCTACACCTTC. Encoded protein: CATQGNYGYTF.

This clonotype appeared a few times. The rearrangement links TRBV6-1 to TRBJ1-1; TRBD1 matches at 8 bases. Germline CDR1 MNHNS, CDR2 SASEGT. V trimming: 6 bases; J trimming: 2 bases; junction bases outside the gene matches: 5. The CDR3 covers 14 residues. The CDR3 reads CASRLQGGNTEAFF. CDR3 DNA: TGTGCCAGCAGATTACAGGGGGGAAACACTGAAGCTTTCTTT.

This clonotype occurred a few times. This sequence joins TRBV18 and TRBJ2-2; unclear D gene. The V gene's germline CDR1 is KGHSH and CDR2 LQKENI. The CDR3 covers 14 residues. Between the trimmed V and J ends, which lost 3 bases and 4 bases, there was a span of 9 bases. CDR3 in DNA: TGTGCCAGCTCACCTCCTAGGGTCACCGGGGAGCTGTTTTTT. As protein: CASSPPRVTGELFF.